This entry lists 21 T cell receptor beta chains sequenced from one sample in a study of T cell responses to AZD1222 COVID-19 vaccine. The method was immunoSEQ multiplex PCR; TCRdb's version includes in-frame clones alone and lacks a portion of them. The sample shows some 280,000 clones, roughly 93% of them seen only once. The sample was peripheral blood, taken 28 days after the second AZD1222 dose. These TCRs come from an adult who received the AZD1222 COVID-19 vaccine.

The V and J genes are TRBV4-2 and TRBJ1-1; 7 bases are shared with TRBD1. J lost 7 bases, V lost 4 bases, and 9 bases had no gene match. The CDR3 has 14 residues. Germline V gene sequence: CDR1 LGHNA, CDR2 YNFKEQ. In DNA, the CDR3 is TGTGCCAGCAGCCCCACCGGGGACAGCCATGAAGCTTTCTTT. This codes for CASSPTGDSHEAFF.

The rearrangement uses TRBV7-8 and TRBJ2-7; tentative D call: TRBD2 (6 bases). Germline CDR1 is SGHVS and CDR2 is FQNEAQ. The CDR3 loop spans 15 amino acids. Trimming took off 5 bases at V and 0 bases at J, with 14 bases between the two ends. The DNA of the CDR3 is TGTGCCAGCAGCAGGAGGGGCGCTCCCTCCTACGAGCAGTACTTC. Amino acid sequence: CASSRRGAPSYEQYF.

The chain employs TRBV7-2 and TRBJ1-5; the D is unclear. The CDR3 has 13 residues. V was clipped by 2 bases and J by 4 bases, with 6 bases between them. Germline V gene lookup returns CDR1 SGHTA and CDR2 FQGNSA. CDR3 in amino acids: CASSLLQNQPQHF. The CDR3 DNA sequence: TGTGCCAGCAGCTTACTCCAAAATCAGCCCCAGCATTTT.

This chain links TRBV6-5 with TRBJ2-7; D is unresolved. CDR1 is MNHEY, CDR2 SVGAGI, per germline. This CDR3 is 13 amino acids long. V lost 7 bases and J lost 2, with 12 bases in between. The CDR3 DNA reads as TGTGCCAGCACCAAGGACGGCACCTACGAGCAGTACTTC. Protein product: CASTKDGTYEQYF.

This rearrangement joins TRBV5-1 to TRBJ1-1; TRBD1 matches 8 bases. The V gene end was trimmed by 4 bases and the J gene end by 0 bases; junction bases not matched to a gene: 8. Germline CDR1 and CDR2: SGHRS and YFSETQ. This CDR3 region has 16 residues. The CDR3 DNA reads as TGCGCCAGCAGCCTGGACAGGGCCGCCATGAACACTGAAGCTTTCTTT. This sequence encodes CASSLDRAAMNTEAFF.

The rearrangement uses TRBV6-5 and TRBJ2-3, with 7 nucleotides matching TRBD1. V shed 7 bases, J shed 2 bases, and the junction held 6 bases outside the gene matches. This CDR3 is built from 14 residues. Germline V gene data show CDR1 as MNHEY and CDR2 as SVGAGI. CDR3 region: CASKPDRATDTQYF. The CDR3 bases are TGTGCCAGCAAACCTGACAGGGCCACAGATACGCAGTATTTT.

The chain carries TRBV7-3 and TRBJ2-7; 7 nucleotides align to TRBD2. Germline-derived CDR1 and CDR2 are SGHTA and FQGTGA. The V and J ends lost 2 bases and 7 bases, in that order; junction bases with no gene match: 8. The CDR3 runs 14 residues. CDR3 bases: TGTGCCAGCAGCTTAGTTCCGGGAGGTACGGAGCAGTACTTC. Protein sequence: CASSLVPGGTEQYF.

As concerns this clone: Distinct nucleotide sequences in the sample also encode this CDR3. The rearrangement links TRBV5-1 to TRBJ2-3; D gene ambiguous. V was clipped by 0 bases and J by 0 bases, with 8 bases between them. The CDR3 sequence is 15 residues long. Per the germline V gene, CDR1 is SGHRS and CDR2 is YFSETQ. The CDR3 region is CASSLVGRSTDTQYF. The CDR3 DNA is TGCGCCAGCAGCTTGGTGGGAAGGAGCACAGATACGCAGTATTTT.

This clone was observed a single time. This chain links TRBV11-2 with TRBJ2-1, with 10 nucleotides matching TRBD1. The CDR3 sequence is 15 residues long. V was clipped by 5 bases and J by 4 bases; unmatched bases: 5. Germline CDR1 SGHAT, CDR2 FQNNGV. The CDR3 protein is CASSVGQGRYNEQFF. The CDR3 DNA follows: TGTGCCAGCAGCGTGGGACAGGGGCGGTACAATGAGCAGTTCTTC.

This chain links TRBV12-3 or TRBV12-4 with TRBJ1-1; no clear D. Deletions cut 3 bases from V and 4 bases from J, with 6 bases between. CDR3 length equals 12 residues. CDR3 region: CASSFPFTEAFF. CDR3 coding DNA: TGTGCCAGCAGTTTTCCTTTCACTGAAGCTTTCTTT.

This chain joins TRBV7-3 and TRBJ2-1; maybe TRBD2 (6 bases). Germline lookup yields CDR1 SGHTA and CDR2 FQGTGA. Trimming stripped 1 base from V and 9 bases from J, with 10 bases between. CDR3 length equals 13 residues. The CDR3: CASSLNEEGEQFF. CDR3 nucleotides: TGTGCCAGCAGCTTAAATGAGGAGGGTGAGCAGTTCTTC.

The CDR3 here is CASRDSGRIYEQYF. The CDR3 DNA follows: TGTGCCAGCAGAGATAGCGGGAGGATCTACGAGCAGTACTTC. This chain connects TRBV28 to TRBJ2-7, with 10 positions matching TRBD2. The CDR3 covers 14 residues. Per germline, CDR1 MDHEN and CDR2 SYDVKM. The trim removed 6 bases at V and 3 bases at J, leaving 5 bases unmatched.

The chain links TRBV19 to TRBJ1-2; TRBD1 might be the D (6 bases). The CDR3 loop spans 14 amino acids. CDR1 and CDR2 from the germline V gene are LNHDA and SQIVND (reference sequence). Trimming left V 1 base short and J 2 bases short, with 8 bases between. CDR3 nucleotides: TGTGCCAGTAGTATAGTGGGGGCCAACTATGGCTACACCTTC. It encodes CASSIVGANYGYTF.

Of note for this clone: Within the sample, other DNA sequences also encode this same CDR3. The J gene is TRBJ2-1, the V gene TRBV28; possibly TRBD1 for D (5 bases). V lost 5 bases and J 3 bases, leaving 8 bases between the germline ends. Per germline, CDR1 MDHEN and CDR2 SYDVKM. The CDR3 consists of 13 residues. The CDR3, as DNA: TGTGCCAGCAGTCAAGACAGCTACAATGAGCAGTTCTTC. Translating gives CASSQDSYNEQFF.

The gene calls are TRBV28 and TRBJ1-1; D unclear. The ends were cut back, 5 bases at V and 1 base at J, with 11 bases in the middle. The CDR3 runs to 14 residues. Germline CDR1 and CDR2: MDHEN and SYDVKM. The CDR3 region has the DNA TGTGCCAGCAGTCCCAAGTGGGAGAACACTGAAGCTTTCTTT. Protein sequence: CASSPKWENTEAFF.

The rearrangement joins TRBV7-2 to TRBJ1-5; TRBD1 matches at 7 bases. Losses at the gene ends were 9 bases for V and 4 bases for J; bases not matched to a gene: 9. This CDR3 comprises 14 residues. The germline V gene has CDR1 SGHTA and CDR2 FQGNSA. DNA for the CDR3: TGTGCCAGTAGATTAGGGGGCGGTAATCAGCCCCAGCATTTT. It specifies CASRLGGGNQPQHF.

V usage is TRBV6-2 or TRBV6-3 and J usage is TRBJ1-5; D is perhaps TRBD1 (5 bases). Germline CDR1 MNHEY, CDR2 SVGEGT. This CDR3 spans 17 amino acids. Between the trimmed V and J ends, which lost 4 bases and 4 bases, there was a span of 20 bases. CDR3 nucleotide sequence: TGTGCCAGCAGTTCCCGCCCCGGGGGTGCCAATAATCAGCCCCAGCATTTT. Its protein is CASSSRPGGANNQPQHF.

The chain employs TRBV4-2 and TRBJ1-4; 9 bases are a match to TRBD1. CDR1 is LGHNA, CDR2 YNFKEQ, per germline. The CDR3 is 14 amino acids. Trimming removed 4 bases from V and 7 bases from J; junction bases left unmatched: 4. The CDR3, as DNA: TGTGCCAGCAGCCCACGACAGGGGGGTGAAAAACTGTTTTTT. Translation gives CASSPRQGGEKLFF.

V gene TRBV7-9 combines with J gene TRBJ2-6; 9 bases line up with TRBD2. The CDR3 spans 18 residues. CDR1 and CDR2 from the germline V gene are SEHNR and FQNEAQ (reference sequence). V shed 4 bases and J 3 bases; nucleotides not matched to a gene: 10. CDR3 amino acids: CASSSTRSGSSGANVLTF. The DNA for the CDR3 is TGTGCCAGCAGCTCAACCCGTAGCGGGAGCAGTGGGGCCAACGTCCTGACTTTC.

The gene calls are TRBV3-1 (or the pseudogene TRBV3-2) and TRBJ1-1; D perhaps matches TRBD1 (5 bases). Germline values: CDR1 LGHDT, CDR2 YNNKEL (reference sequence). Trimming took off 1 base at V and 6 bases at J, with 12 bases between the two ends. CDR3 length: 14 residues. CDR3 sequence: CASSQGSGLAEAFF. The CDR3 DNA reads as TGTGCCAGCAGCCAAGGATCAGGGTTGGCTGAAGCTTTCTTT.

The chain uses TRBV6-5 and TRBJ1-1; 7 nucleotides line up with TRBD1. V shed 2 bases and J 6 bases; nucleotides not matched to a gene: 6. Looked up from germline, CDR1 is MNHEY and CDR2 is SVGAGI. The CDR3 covers 14 residues. CDR3 nucleotide sequence: TGTGCCAGCAGTTACCTAGGACAGGTCGCTGAAGCTTTCTTT. Amino acids: CASSYLGQVAEAFF.